This TCR beta chain emerged from a study of T cells after yellow fever vaccination. Across the study: SMART-Seq v4 Ultra Low Input served to prepare low-cell-number fractions.

This clonotype turned up a few times. The CDR3 totals 15 residues. Germline values: CDR1 SGHVS, CDR2 FQNEAQ. Trimming removed 5 bases at V and 6 bases at J, with 19 bases between. TCRdb reprocessed the 5' RACE reads with MiXCR, giving one entry per CDR3 protein. The profile shows about 320,000 distinct CDR3 sequences, roughly 10% of them singletons. The material sequenced was CD4+ T cells sorted from PBMCs, taken 45 days after the yellow fever booster vaccination. The sequence came from a man aged 18 to 29 who received the YFV17D yellow fever vaccine. The chain uses TRBV7-8 and TRBJ1-2; D is perhaps TRBD1 (5 bases). The CDR3 loop reads CASSPREGRVNGYTF. The CDR3, as DNA: TGTGCCAGCAGCCCCCGGGAGGGCAGGGTAAATGGCTACACCTTC.